This T cell receptor (beta chain) was recorded in a study of beta chain features in type 1 diabetes. As for the study in general: No patient-donor differences in age, gender, total cells or subset yield.

The sequenced template was cDNA made from the entire isolated RNA. Assay: immunoSEQ multiplex PCR; the TCRdb copy retains only in-frame clones and omits some. This table has approximately 250,000 clones, around 9.6% appearing once. The trim removed 1 base at V and 6 bases at J, leaving 9 bases unmatched. Germline values: CDR1 SEHNR, CDR2 FQNEAQ (reference sequence). The CDR3 is made up of 17 amino acids. One heparinised blood draw averaging roughly 120 mL was given by each donor. This receptor was obtained from a woman aged 18 to 35 in good health. This sequence joins TRBV7-9 and TRBJ1-5; 10 nucleotides agree with TRBD1. The material sequenced was naive CD4+ T cells from blood. The CDR3 DNA follows: TGTGCCAGCAGCTTAGTGTCCGGGACAGGGGTGCGTCAGCCCCAGCATTTT. Protein sequence: CASSLVSGTGVRQPQHF.